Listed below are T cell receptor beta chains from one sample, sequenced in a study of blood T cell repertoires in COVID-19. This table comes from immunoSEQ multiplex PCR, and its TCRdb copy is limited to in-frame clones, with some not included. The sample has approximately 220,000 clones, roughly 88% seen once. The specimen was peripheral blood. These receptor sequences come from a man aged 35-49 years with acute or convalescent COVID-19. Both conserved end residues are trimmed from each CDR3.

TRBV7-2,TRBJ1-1,ASSSSLGRNTEAF
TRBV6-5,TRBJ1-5,ASSWAGGNQPQH
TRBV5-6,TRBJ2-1,ASSVQGAYNEQF
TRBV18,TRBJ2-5,ASSPSSGGQETQY
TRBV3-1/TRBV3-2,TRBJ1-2,ASSQMGQPNYGYT
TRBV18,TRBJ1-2,ASSPPADRESGYT
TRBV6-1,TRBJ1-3,ASSEVNASGNTIY
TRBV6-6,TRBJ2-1,ASSPRLNNEQF
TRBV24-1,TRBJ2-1,ATSDTGTSGYNEQF
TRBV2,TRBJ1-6,ASGLDSPLH
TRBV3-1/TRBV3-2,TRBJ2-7,ASSQTGDEQY
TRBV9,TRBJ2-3,ASSGTSVNTDTQY
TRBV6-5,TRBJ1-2,ATKIDKERYGYT
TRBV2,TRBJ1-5,ASSEGEGQPQH
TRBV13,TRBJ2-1,ASSLRPGIAGGYNEQF
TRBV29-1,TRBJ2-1,SVESGRTNEQF
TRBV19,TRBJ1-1,ASGTGGAKRVAF
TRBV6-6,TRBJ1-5,ASSFQGGGQPQH
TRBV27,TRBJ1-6,AISRGFNSPLH
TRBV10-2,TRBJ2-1,ASRGQGLASTHSYNEQF
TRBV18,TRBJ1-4,ASSRASDRVHGKLF
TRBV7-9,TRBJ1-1,ASSLPLNTEAF
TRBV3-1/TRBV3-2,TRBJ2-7,ASSPTTSGYEQY
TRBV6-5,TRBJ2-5,ASSYSSTGGGETQY
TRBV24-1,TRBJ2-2,ATSDRLETGELF
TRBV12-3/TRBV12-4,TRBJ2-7,ASSRTGEQY
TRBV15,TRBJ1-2,ATSKNRVNYGYT
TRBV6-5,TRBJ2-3,ASSPPGGRDTQY
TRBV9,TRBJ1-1,ASSTTGVTEAF
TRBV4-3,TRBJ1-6,ASSQDSRGSNSPLH
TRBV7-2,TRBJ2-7,ASSRSRGSYEQY